This T cell receptor beta chain was captured in a study of blood T cell repertoires in COVID-19. Overall study context: Sources were T cells, B-cell-depleted T cells, or PBMCs; the material itself was cDNA or gDNA.

Clones were read by immunoSEQ multiplex PCR, and TCRdb kept only the in-frame ones, dropping some. The sample holds around 270,000 clones; 80% to 90% are singletons and the top ten take over 3%. Exposed enrollees had met someone with a PCR-confirmed or clinician-diagnosed COVID-19 case at some point within the 2 weeks before study entry. This clone appeared a single time. Germline CDR1 MGHRA, CDR2 YSYEKL. Trimming took 4 bases from V and 8 from J; bases not matched to a gene: 6. This CDR3 region has 13 residues. The sample consisted of PBMCs or T cells enriched from blood (not recorded which). The V call is TRBV4-1, the J call TRBJ1-2; TRBD1 matches at 8 bases. The TCR originated in a middle-aged woman who had been exposed to COVID-19. The CDR3 DNA reads TGCGCCAGCAGCCCGGACAGGGTCGAAGGCTACACCTTC. Amino acid sequence: CASSPDRVEGYTF.